This T cell receptor (beta chain) emerged from a study of Ad26.COV2.S vaccination and SARS-CoV-2 variants. The overall study: Ad26.COV2.S, an intramuscular injection, was given once or twice 56 days apart.

Treatment defined: some 20 received Ad26.COV2.S at low or high dose, single or two shots; roughly five received placebo; per-sample allocation not given. Material that was analyzed had been drawn on day 63 after the first vaccine or placebo injection. The donor's status was that of an adult aged 18-55 years in Boston. The method was immunoSEQ multiplex PCR; TCRdb's version includes in-frame clones alone and lacks a portion of them. This table has 400,000 to 450,000 clones, roughly 90% appearing once. As for this clone: Its matching antigen is unknown.

Points from the study as a whole: From the TCR breadth and depth analyses, total T cell responses may have been underestimated.

The CDR3 covers 15 residues. V trimming: 5 bases; J trimming: 4 bases; junction bases outside the gene matches: 7. Germline V gene sequence: CDR1 SNHLY, CDR2 FYNNEI. The rearrangement joins TRBV2 to TRBJ2-7, with 11 bases identical to TRBD2. The TCR sequence derives from a person between 18 and 65 years old who received the Ad26.COV2.S COVID-19 vaccine or a placebo. The input for sequencing was peripheral blood, taken in a trial of Ad26.COV2.S vaccine versus placebo. The CDR3 here is CASSPELAGEYEQYF. DNA for the CDR3: TGTGCCAGCAGTCCTGAACTAGCGGGAGAATACGAGCAGTACTTC. The full variable domain, with the rest looked up from reference TRBV2 and TRBJ2-7, is EPEVTQTPSHQVTQMGQEVILRCVPISNHLYFYWYRQILGQKVEFLVSFYNNEISEKSEIFDDQFSVERPDGSNFTLKIRSTKLEDSAMYFCASSPELAGEYEQYFGPGTRLTVT.